Listed below are T cell receptor beta chains from one sample, sequenced in a study of early T cells in non-severe SARS-CoV-2 infection. From the 5' RACE reads, TCRdb called clonotypes with MiXCR, one entry per CDR3 protein. The sample lists roughly 31,000 distinct CDR3 sequences, approximately 4.2% occurring once. Sequencing was carried out using whole blood. All receptors come from an adult who was a healthcare worker with PCR-confirmed SARS-CoV-2 infection or an uninfected control (not recorded which). CDR3s include the opening cysteine and the closing phenylalanine or tryptophan. D genes are given only for firm matches. For some rows the clone size is stated as once, few or many, or as a class when expanded; others skip it.

many	TRBJ1-4	TRBD1	TRBV28	CASSLSGQPAQGEKLFF	TGTGCCAGCAGTCTCTCGGGACAGCCTGCGCAGGGGGAAAAACTGTTTTTT
many	TRBJ2-4	.	TRBV6-6	CASSGAKNIQYF	TGTGCCAGCAGTGGGGCCAAAAACATTCAGTACTTC
.	TRBJ2-5	TRBD2	TRBV14	CASSLFRTSGGGETQYF	TGTGCCAGCAGCCTTTTCCGGACTAGCGGGGGAGGTGAGACCCAGTACTTC
many	TRBJ1-2	.	TRBV6-1	CASSERGHSYYGYTF	TGTGCCAGCAGTGAAAGGGGACACTCTTACTATGGCTACACCTTC
many	TRBJ1-3	.	TRBV20-1	CSASPGLSGNTIYF	TGCAGTGCTTCCCCAGGGTTGTCGGGAAACACCATATATTTT
many	TRBJ2-5	.	TRBV7-7	CASSWGVAETQYF	TGTGCCAGCAGCTGGGGAGTGGCGGAGACCCAGTACTTC
many	TRBJ2-3	.	TRBV20-1	CSAYHETQYF	TGCAGTGCTTATCACGAGACGCAGTATTTT
medium-sized	TRBJ1-5	TRBD1	TRBV29-1	CSVAPGTGDQPQHF	TGCAGCGTCGCCCCCGGGACAGGGGATCAGCCCCAGCATTTT
many	TRBJ1-3	.	TRBV27	CASSLHGSSGNTIYF	TGTGCCAGCAGTTTACACGGAAGCTCTGGAAACACCATATATTTT
.	TRBJ2-7	.	TRBV10-3	CAISAGLGSWEQYF	TGTGCCATCAGTGCGGGTTTGGGGTCGTGGGAGCAGTACTTC
.	TRBJ1-5	.	TRBV5-8	CASSYDGISNQPQHF	TGTGCCAGCAGCTACGACGGGATAAGCAATCAGCCCCAGCATTTT
medium-sized	TRBJ2-7	TRBD2	TRBV4-1	CASSQESGSSYEQYF	TGCGCCAGCAGCCAAGAGAGCGGGAGCTCCTACGAGCAGTACTTC
many	TRBJ2-2	.	TRBV3-1	CASSHRDGATGELFF	TGTGCCAGCAGCCACCGGGACGGAGCCACCGGGGAGCTGTTTTTT
.	TRBJ2-2	TRBD2	TRBV5-1	CASSPSGGLYTGELFF	TGCGCCAGCAGCCCAAGCGGGGGGCTGTACACCGGGGAGCTGTTTTTT
.	TRBJ1-3	.	TRBV5-1	CASSAGTGDSGNTIYF	TGCGCCAGCAGCGCCGGGACGGGGGACTCTGGAAACACCATATATTTT
medium-sized	TRBJ2-1	TRBD2	TRBV18	CASSPRLAGDYNEQFF	TGTGCCAGCTCACCACGGTTAGCGGGAGACTACAATGAGCAGTTCTTC
.	TRBJ2-6	.	TRBV5-1	CASSFGSAGANVLTF	TGCGCCAGCAGCTTTGGGTCGGCCGGGGCCAACGTCCTGACTTTC
many	TRBJ1-5	TRBD1	TRBV14	CASSRRQGSRFGNQPQHF	TGTGCCAGCAGCCGGCGACAGGGAAGTCGGTTTGGCAATCAGCCCCAGCATTTT
few	TRBJ2-7	.	TRBV27	CASSFEGGSGYEQYF	TGTGCCAGCAGTTTTGAGGGGGGAAGCGGCTACGAGCAGTACTTC
many	TRBJ1-2	TRBD1	TRBV14	CASSQVTGQGNGYTF	TGTGCCAGCAGCCAAGTTACGGGACAGGGGAATGGCTACACCTTC
many	TRBJ2-5	TRBD2	TRBV11-2	CASSLELAEETQYF	TGTGCCAGCAGCTTAGAACTAGCGGAAGAGACCCAGTACTTC
many	TRBJ2-2	TRBD2	TRBV11-2	CASSLYVWTSGSANTGELFF	TGTGCCAGCAGCTTATACGTATGGACTAGCGGGAGCGCGAACACCGGGGAGCTGTTTTTT
many	TRBJ1-6	TRBD1	TRBV14	CASSRIGQGEDSPLHF	TGTGCCAGCAGCCGGATAGGACAGGGGGAAGATTCACCCCTCCACTTT
many	TRBJ2-2	.	TRBV7-6	CASSLVTDTGELFF	TGTGCCAGCAGCTTAGTGACCGACACCGGGGAGCTGTTTTTT
many	TRBJ2-1	.	TRBV28	CASNPFGRRNEQFF	TGTGCCAGCAACCCCTTTGGCCGTCGGAATGAGCAGTTCTTC
many	TRBJ2-6	.	TRBV5-1	CASSEAGAGANVLTF	TGCGCCAGTAGTGAGGCCGGGGCTGGGGCCAACGTCCTGACTTTC
many	TRBJ2-5	.	TRBV5-5	CASSLRGSGGQETQYF	TGTGCCAGCAGCTTGAGAGGGAGCGGAGGACAAGAGACCCAGTACTTC
many	TRBJ2-5	TRBD1	TRBV20-1	CSASPNFLDRQETQYF	TGCAGTGCTAGCCCAAATTTCTTGGACAGGCAAGAGACCCAGTACTTC
.	TRBJ2-5	.	TRBV14	CASSPRDGGSWTQYF	TGTGCCAGCAGCCCTCGGGACGGAGGCTCTTGGACCCAGTACTTC
many	TRBJ1-2	.	TRBV30	CAWSEHLNYGYTF	TGTGCCTGGAGTGAACACCTTAACTATGGCTACACCTTC
.	TRBJ1-6	.	TRBV4-2	CASSQEGEGSPLHF	TGTGCCAGCAGCCAAGAAGGGGAAGGGTCACCCCTCCACTTT
many	TRBJ2-7	.	TRBV13	CASSLVAGYEQYF	TGTGCCAGCAGCTTAGTAGCAGGCTACGAGCAGTACTTC
many	TRBJ2-5	.	TRBV20-1	CSARDWNTGRGETQYF	TGCAGTGCTAGAGATTGGAATACAGGGCGGGGAGAGACCCAGTACTTC
many	TRBJ2-7	TRBD1	TRBV2	CASTPRQGSFYEQYF	TGTGCCAGCACCCCTAGACAGGGATCTTTCTACGAGCAGTACTTC
.	TRBJ1-5	.	TRBV5-5	CASSLAGGSYSNQPQHF	TGTGCCAGCAGCTTGGCCGGTGGCAGTTATAGCAATCAGCCCCAGCATTTT
few	TRBJ1-3	.	TRBV5-1	CASSFLSDGNTIYF	TGCGCCAGCAGCTTTCTGTCAGACGGAAACACCATATATTTT
many	TRBJ2-5	.	TRBV9	CASSPGEQGQETQYF	TGTGCCAGCAGCCCCGGGGAACAGGGCCAAGAGACCCAGTACTTC
many	TRBJ2-1	TRBD2	TRBV29-1	CSVVGLAENEQFF	TGCAGCGTTGTGGGACTAGCAGAAAATGAGCAGTTCTTC
.	TRBJ2-1	.	TRBV12-3/TRBV12-4	CASSLGLKYNEQFF	TGTGCCAGCAGTTTAGGGCTGAAGTACAATGAGCAGTTCTTC
many	TRBJ2-2	TRBD1	TRBV19	CASRSDRGAGELFF	TGTGCCAGTAGATCCGACAGGGGAGCCGGGGAGCTGTTTTTT
many	TRBJ1-5	.	TRBV19	CASTGAGNNQPQHF	TGTGCCAGTACTGGGGCAGGTAACAATCAGCCCCAGCATTTT
few	TRBJ2-7	.	TRBV3-1	CASRGQGRGNPYEQYF	TGTGCCAGCAGAGGGCAGGGTCGGGGAAACCCCTACGAGCAGTACTTC
many	TRBJ1-2	.	TRBV10-2	CASSELAGAYYGYTF	TGCGCCAGCAGTGAGTTGGCAGGGGCGTACTATGGCTACACCTTC
many	TRBJ2-7	.	TRBV12-3/TRBV12-4	CASSSPGLYEQYF	TGTGCCAGCAGTTCCCCGGGGCTCTACGAGCAGTACTTC
many	TRBJ2-7	.	TRBV10-1	CASQPGPRSYEQYF	TGCGCCAGCCAACCAGGGCCCCGCTCCTACGAGCAGTACTTC
many	TRBJ1-1	.	TRBV10-3	CAISESGADTMNTEAFF	TGTGCCATCAGTGAGTCGGGGGCAGATACCATGAACACTGAAGCTTTCTTT
.	TRBJ2-7	TRBD2	TRBV19	CASSPQAGGEQYF	TGTGCCAGTAGTCCCCAAGCGGGAGGCGAGCAGTACTTC
few	TRBJ2-1	TRBD2	TRBV12-3/TRBV12-4	CASSLLHGLAGGPLGYNEQFF	TGTGCCAGCAGTCTTCTCCACGGACTAGCGGGAGGGCCACTAGGGTACAATGAGCAGTTCTTC